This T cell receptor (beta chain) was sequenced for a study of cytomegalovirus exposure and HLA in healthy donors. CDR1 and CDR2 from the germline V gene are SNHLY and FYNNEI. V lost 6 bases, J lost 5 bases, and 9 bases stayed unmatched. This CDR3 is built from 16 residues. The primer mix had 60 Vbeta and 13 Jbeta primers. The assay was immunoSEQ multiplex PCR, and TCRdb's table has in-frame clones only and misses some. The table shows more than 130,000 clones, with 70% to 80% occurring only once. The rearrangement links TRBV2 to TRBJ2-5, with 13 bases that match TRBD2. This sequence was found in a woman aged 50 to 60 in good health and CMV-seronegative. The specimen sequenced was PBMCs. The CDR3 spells CASRYETSGGYETQYF. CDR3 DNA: TGTGCCAGCAGATACGAGACTAGCGGGGGGTATGAGACCCAGTACTTC.